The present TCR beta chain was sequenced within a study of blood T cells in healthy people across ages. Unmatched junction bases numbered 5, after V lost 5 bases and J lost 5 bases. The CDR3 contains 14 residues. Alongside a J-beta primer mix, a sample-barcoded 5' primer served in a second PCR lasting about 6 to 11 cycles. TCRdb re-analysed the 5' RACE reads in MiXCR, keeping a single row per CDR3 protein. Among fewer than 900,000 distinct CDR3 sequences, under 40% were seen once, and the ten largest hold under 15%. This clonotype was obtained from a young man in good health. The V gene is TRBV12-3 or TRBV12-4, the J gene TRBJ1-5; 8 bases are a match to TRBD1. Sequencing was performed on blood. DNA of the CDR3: TGTGCCAGCAGTCCGGACAGGGAGTATCAGCCCCAGCATTTT. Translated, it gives CASSPDREYQPQHF.